The sequence of this TCR beta chain was determined in a study of blood T cell repertoires in COVID-19. This table comes from immunoSEQ multiplex PCR, and its TCRdb copy is limited to in-frame clones, with some not included. The data show 120,000 to 150,000 clones, with around four fifths seen just once and about 3% held by the top ten. The CDR3 is 13 amino acids. This clone was counted a few times. The chain recombines TRBV1 with TRBJ1-5; the table's D call of TRBD1 was not tested on the DNA. TRBV1 represents a pseudogene. Sequencing was performed on peripheral blood. This TCR derives from a woman aged 40 to 55 with active or convalescent COVID-19. The CDR3 region is CTTPDRGDQPQHF. In DNA form, the CDR3 reads TGCACCACTCCAGACAGGGGAGATCAGCCCCAGCATTTT.